This T cell receptor (beta chain) was found in a study of cytomegalovirus exposure and HLA in healthy donors. Study-level results: When analyzed later, the rates of TCR association showed variation by HLA locus, with DRB1 the most and HLA-C the fewest. Sequence variants that were highly shared formed a cluster that was likely a sequencing artifact. In an earlier analysis, about 87% or about 30%: the productive usage of most TCR beta V segments.

CDR1 and CDR2 from the germline V gene are MGHRA and YSYEKL. V lost 4 bases to trimming and J lost 5 bases, with 16 bases between them. This CDR3 contains 15 residues. Researchers ran the PCR with 60 Vbeta and 13 Jbeta primers. Repertoires were generated with immunoSEQ multiplex PCR, while TCRdb's copy carries only in-frame clones and drops some. The sample has about 150,000 clones; 73% are singletons. The donors were healthy bone marrow donors. As for this clone: What it binds is not known.

This receptor was identified in a woman aged 18-29 years in good health and CMV-seropositive. The chain is built from TRBV4-1 and TRBJ2-3; TRBD1 might be the D (5 bases). Sequenced: PBMCs. This CDR3 reads CASSPASQGIDTQYF. CDR3 DNA: TGCGCCAGCAGCCCTGCTTCCCAGGGTATAGATACGCAGTATTTT.